This T cell receptor beta chain was recorded in a study of blood T cell repertoires in COVID-19. In the study overall: From the United States, Italy and Spain came samples of acute and convalescent COVID-19. PBMCs, B-cell-depleted T cells, or T cells were the source of the cDNA or gDNA that made up the material.

Germline CDR1 and CDR2: MNHEY and SVGAGI. The CDR3 has 14 residues. The V and J ends lost 6 bases and 3 bases respectively, with 15 bases between them. Original analysis: Amplification of reference gene primers provided the estimated nucleated cell counts. Assay used: immunoSEQ multiplex PCR; TCRdb lists only in-frame clones, some missing. The DNA gave D and trimming, while V, J and clone size come from that table. The sample consists of about 190,000 clones, roughly four fifths of them appearing once. Sequencing used peripheral blood. The sequence derives from a woman in her 40s with acute or convalescent COVID-19. The chain is built from TRBV6-5 and TRBJ2-7, with D possibly being TRBD1 (6 bases). CDR3 region: CASSTETGYYEQYF. The CDR3 DNA reads as TGTGCCAGCAGCACCGAGACAGGATACTACGAGCAGTACTTC.